This T cell receptor (beta chain) was documented in a study of long-term antiretroviral therapy in people with HIV. This clone was observed once. What it binds is not known. At one boundary the junction diverges from the germline segment, which might be a read error. A v3.0 immunoSEQ assay was performed at survey level. For every sample, sequencing targeted roughly 40,000-55,000 T-cell genomes. Produced via immunoSEQ multiplex PCR; TCRdb's table is partial and in-frame only. Among over 20,000 clones listed, around 80% were seen once. General study points: Comparison with controls showed narrower CDR3 length ranges in HIV repertoires.

This CDR3 contains 14 residues. The content of samples before DNA extraction was roughly 0.95-11 million cryopreserved PBMC. Source: unsorted PBMCs, taken 3 years after starting antiretroviral therapy. The sequence came from a man aged 18 to 35 with HIV. The rearrangement joins TRBV23-1 to TRBJ1-6; D is unclear. TRBV23-1 is filed as an ORF, its function uncertain. Here the CDR3 reads CASSQGAKNSPLRF. The CDR3 nucleotides are TGCGCCAGCAGTCAAGGTGCGAAGAATTCACCCCTCCGCTTT.